The present entry profiles one T cell receptor beta chain with its context. These data are taken from a study of patients and donors after allogeneic stem cell transplantation. TCRdb reprocessed the RT-PCR reads with MiXCR, giving one entry per CDR3 protein. This sample has about 960,000 distinct CDR3 sequences, with about a sixth found just once. Trimming removed 1 base from V and 7 bases from J; junction bases left unmatched: 8. The CDR3 is made up of 15 amino acids. The germline V gene has CDR1 LNHDA and CDR2 SQIVND (reference sequence). This TCR was recovered from a human donor who was either an allogeneic HSCT recipient or a stem cell or donor lymphocyte infusion donor (not recorded which). It is not recorded whose cells these are; they may come from a transplant donor. Sequencing was done on a sample of blood, either unsorted or a sorted T cell fraction (not recorded which). The V and J genes are TRBV19 and TRBJ2-5, with TRBD2 identical over 8 bases. Written as DNA, the CDR3 is TGTGCCAGTAGTATAGGACTAGCGCAGCCGGGGACCCAGTACTTC. Its translation is CASSIGLAQPGTQYF. The variable domain in full, with the rest retrieved from reference TRBV19 and TRBJ2-5, is DGGITQSPKYLFRKEGQNVTLSCEQNLNHDAMYWYRQDPGQGLRLIYYSQIVNDFQKGDIAEGYSVSREKKESFPLTVTSAQKNPTAFYLCASSIGLAQPGTQYFGPGTRLLVL.